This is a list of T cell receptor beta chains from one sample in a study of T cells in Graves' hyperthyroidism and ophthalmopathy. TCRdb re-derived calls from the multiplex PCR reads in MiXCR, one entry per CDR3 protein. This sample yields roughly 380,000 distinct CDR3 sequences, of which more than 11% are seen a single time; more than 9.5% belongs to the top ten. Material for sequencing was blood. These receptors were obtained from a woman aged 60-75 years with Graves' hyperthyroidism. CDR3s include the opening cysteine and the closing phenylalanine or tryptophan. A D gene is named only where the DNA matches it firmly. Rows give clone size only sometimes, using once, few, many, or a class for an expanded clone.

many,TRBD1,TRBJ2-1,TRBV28,CASRPGTGPYNEQFF,TGTGCCAGCAGGCCCGGGACAGGGCCCTACAATGAGCAGTTCTTC
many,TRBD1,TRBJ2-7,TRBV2,CASSETGGGAEQYF,TGTGCCAGCAGTGAAACAGGGGGCGGGGCCGAGCAGTACTTC
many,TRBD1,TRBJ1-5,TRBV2,CASSVGTGGQPQHF,TGTGCCAGCAGTGTCGGGACAGGGGGTCAGCCCCAGCATTTT
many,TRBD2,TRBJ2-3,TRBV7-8,CASSSERLALTDTQYF,TGTGCCAGCAGCTCAGAGCGACTAGCCCTCACAGATACGCAGTATTTT
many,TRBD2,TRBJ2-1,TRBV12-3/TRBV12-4,CASNRLAGLYNEQFF,TGTGCCAGCAACAGACTAGCGGGCCTTTACAATGAGCAGTTCTTC
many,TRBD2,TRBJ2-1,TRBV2,CASNDPGLFYNEQFF,TGTGCCAGCAATGACCCGGGACTATTCTACAATGAGCAGTTCTTC
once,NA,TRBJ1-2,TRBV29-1,CSVEVIGGGYTF,TGCAGCGTTGAAGTAATAGGGGGGGGCTACACCTTC
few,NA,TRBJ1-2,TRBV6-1,CASTPRRLNYGYTF,TGTGCCAGCACCCCCAGAAGGCTTAACTATGGCTACACCTTC
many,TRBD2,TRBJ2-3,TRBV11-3,CASSWGPGLATDTQYF,TGTGCCAGCAGCTGGGGACCGGGACTAGCCACAGATACGCAGTATTTT
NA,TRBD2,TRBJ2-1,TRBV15,CATSRGTSGREPPPHRSSYNEQFF,TGTGCCACCAGCAGAGGGACTAGCGGGAGAGAACCTCCACCCCATCGAAGCTCCTACAATGAGCAGTTCTTC
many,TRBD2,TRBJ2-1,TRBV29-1,CSVRGGSSYNEQFF,TGCAGCGTTCGAGGCGGGAGCTCCTACAATGAGCAGTTCTTC
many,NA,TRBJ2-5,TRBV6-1,CASRWETQYF,TGTGCCAGCCGCTGGGAGACCCAGTACTTC
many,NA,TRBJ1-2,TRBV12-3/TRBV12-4,CASSFRGNRNGYTF,TGTGCCAGCAGTTTCAGGGGAAACCGGAATGGCTACACCTTC
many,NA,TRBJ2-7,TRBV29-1,CSVTGHNYEQYF,TGCAGCGTTACAGGTCACAACTACGAGCAGTACTTC
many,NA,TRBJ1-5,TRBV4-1,CASSARGGPQHF,TGCGCCAGCAGCGCGCGGGGAGGGCCCCAGCATTTT
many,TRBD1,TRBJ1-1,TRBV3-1,CASSQPGRGTEAFF,TGTGCCAGCAGCCAACCCGGCAGGGGGACTGAAGCTTTCTTT
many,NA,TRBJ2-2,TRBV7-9,CASSQPGVTGELFF,TGTGCCAGCAGCCAGCCGGGGGTTACCGGGGAGCTGTTTTTT
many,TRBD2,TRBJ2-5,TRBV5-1,CASSTGTSGRTPGTWETQYF,TGCGCCAGCAGCACCGGGACTAGCGGGAGGACACCAGGCACATGGGAGACCCAGTACTTC
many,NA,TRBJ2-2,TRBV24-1,CATSLLGSGELFF,TGTGCCACCAGTCTGCTAGGATCTGGGGAGCTGTTTTTT
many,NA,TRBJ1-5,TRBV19,CASSIDGAAAYSNQPQHF,TGTGCCAGTAGTATAGATGGGGCAGCCGCTTATAGCAATCAGCCCCAGCATTTT
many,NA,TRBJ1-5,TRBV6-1,CASRRDYFSNQPQHF,TGTGCCAGCAGGAGGGATTATTTTAGCAATCAGCCCCAGCATTTT
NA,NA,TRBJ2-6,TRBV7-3,CASSGWAGTAGANVLTF,TGTGCCAGCAGCGGCTGGGCGGGGACGGCTGGGGCCAACGTCCTGACTTTC
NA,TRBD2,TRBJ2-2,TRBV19,CASSTPGLANTGELFF,TGTGCCAGTAGCACACCGGGACTAGCGAACACCGGGGAGCTGTTTTTT
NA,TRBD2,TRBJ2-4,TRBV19,CASSINSGRTWNIQYF,TGTGCCAGTAGTATAAACAGCGGGAGGACGTGGAACATTCAGTACTTC
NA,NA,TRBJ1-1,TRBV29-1,CSVVVGVGEAFF,TGCAGCGTTGTGGTCGGGGTAGGAGAAGCTTTCTTT
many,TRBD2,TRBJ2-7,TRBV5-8,CASSFGTSGHYEQYF,TGTGCCAGCAGCTTCGGGACTAGCGGACACTACGAGCAGTACTTC
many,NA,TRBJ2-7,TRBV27,CASSPRRYYEQYF,TGTGCCAGCAGTCCCCGGCGTTACTACGAGCAGTACTTC
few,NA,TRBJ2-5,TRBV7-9,CASSLYEETQYF,TGTGCCAGCAGCTTATACGAGGAGACCCAGTACTTC
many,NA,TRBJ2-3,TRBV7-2,CASSSSSVGADTQYF,TGTGCCAGCAGCTCGTCTAGCGTAGGCGCAGATACGCAGTATTTT
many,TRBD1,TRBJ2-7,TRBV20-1,CSARGQGAFEQYF,TGCAGTGCTAGGGGACAGGGGGCTTTCGAGCAGTACTTC
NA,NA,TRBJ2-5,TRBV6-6,CASSYFGRVKETQYF,TGTGCCAGCAGTTACTTCGGCAGGGTCAAAGAGACCCAGTACTTC
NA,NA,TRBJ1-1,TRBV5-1,CASSWPGGGMNTEAFF,TGCGCCAGCTCCTGGCCGGGGGGTGGCATGAACACTGAAGCTTTCTTT
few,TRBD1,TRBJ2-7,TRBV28,CASSPTGVGFGEQYF,TGTGCCAGCAGCCCGACAGGGGTGGGTTTCGGCGAGCAGTACTTC
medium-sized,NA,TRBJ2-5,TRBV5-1,CASSLAGTRRETQYF,TGCGCCAGCAGCTTGGCCGGGACCAGAAGGGAGACCCAGTACTTC
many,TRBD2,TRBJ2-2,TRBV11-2,CASSAWTSGRAGELFF,TGTGCCAGCAGCGCCTGGACTAGCGGGAGGGCCGGGGAGCTGTTTTTT
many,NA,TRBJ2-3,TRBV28,CASSFVSGSTDTQYF,TGTGCCAGCAGTTTTGTGAGCGGGAGCACAGATACGCAGTATTTT